Below are 8 T cell receptor beta chains sequenced from a single sample in a study of cytomegalovirus exposure and HLA in healthy donors. The method was immunoSEQ multiplex PCR; TCRdb's version includes in-frame clones alone and lacks a portion of them. The table lists 180,000 or so clones, roughly 82% of them singletons. Source material: PBMCs. These receptors came from a woman in her twenties or thirties in good health and CMV-seropositive.

V gene TRBV6-6 combines with J gene TRBJ1-2; TRBD1 might be the D (5 bases). This CDR3 comprises 12 residues. The germline V gene has CDR1 MNHNY and CDR2 SVGAGI (reference sequence). Trimming stripped 6 bases from V and 6 bases from J, with 11 bases between. CDR3 residues: CASRVGAHGYTF. CDR3 coding DNA: TGTGCCAGCAGGGTAGGGGCTCATGGCTACACCTTC.

The CDR3 loop is CASRETGYQPQHF. CDR3 DNA: TGTGCCAGCAGAGAGACAGGGTACCAGCCCCAGCATTTT. This sequence joins TRBV6-5 and TRBJ1-5; TRBD1 matches 7 bases. Germline-derived CDR1 and CDR2 are MNHEY and SVGAGI. The CDR3 extends over 13 amino acids. The V and J ends lost 6 bases and 7 bases, in that order; junction bases with no gene match: 6.

The chain recombines TRBV27 with TRBJ1-1; possible D gene TRBD1, 5 bases. V lost 5 bases and J lost 0, with 10 bases in between. The CDR3 sequence is 14 residues long. Germline V lookup: CDR1 MNHEY, CDR2 SMNVEV (reference sequence). The CDR3 sequence is CASSNQGMNTEAFF. CDR3 DNA sequence: TGTGCCAGCAGTAATCAGGGCATGAACACTGAAGCTTTCTTT.

The V gene is TRBV27, the J gene TRBJ2-7; the D gene is possibly TRBD2 (6 bases). Germline-derived CDR1 and CDR2 are MNHEY and SMNVEV (reference sequence). V shed 2 bases and J shed 4 bases, with 12 bases lying between them. The CDR3 length is 14 residues. The CDR3 nucleotides read TGTGCCAGCAGTTTAGGGACTTTGGCTTACGAGCAGTACTTC. This sequence encodes CASSLGTLAYEQYF.

V usage is TRBV7-3 and J usage is TRBJ1-1; 8 bases agree with TRBD1. The CDR3 totals 15 residues. Germline assignment: CDR1 SGHTA and CDR2 FQGTGA. After removal of 5 bases from V and 5 bases from J, the junction contained 10 bases not matched to a gene. CDR3 coding DNA: TGTGCCAGCAGCACAACCGACAGGGGAGAGACTGAAGCTTTCTTT. Residues: CASSTTDRGETEAFF.

The chain recombines TRBV28 with TRBJ2-1; D remains ambiguous. Deletions cut 7 bases from V and 4 bases from J, with 5 bases between. This CDR3 spans 11 amino acids. Per germline, CDR1 MDHEN and CDR2 SYDVKM. The CDR3 DNA reads TGTGCCAGCAACGCGTACAATGAGCAGTTCTTC. It translates to CASNAYNEQFF.

This clone showed up just once. The chain is built from TRBV5-1 and TRBJ2-2, with 8 bases lining up with TRBD2. In germline, CDR1 is SGHRS, CDR2 YFSETQ. This CDR3 is built from 14 residues. V trimming: 5 bases; J trimming: 1 base; junction bases outside the gene matches: 1. The CDR3 nucleotides are TGCGCCAGCAGAGCGGGAGTGAACACCGGGGAGCTGTTTTTT. Encoded protein: CASRAGVNTGELFF.

The chain is built from TRBV5-1 and TRBJ1-1; 7 bases are shared with TRBD1. Looked up from germline, CDR1 is SGHRS and CDR2 is YFSETQ. The V and J ends lost 5 bases and 4 bases, in that order; junction bases with no gene match: 5. This CDR3 region has 13 residues. The CDR3 bases are TGCGCCAGCAGTCCGACAGGGACCACTGAAGCTTTCTTT. Amino acid sequence: CASSPTGTTEAFF.